This entry lists 15 T cell receptor beta chains sequenced from one sample in a study of T cells of healthy individuals. TCRdb passed the 5' RACE reads through MiXCR, listing each CDR3 protein once. The sample has tens of thousands of distinct CDR3 sequences; about 4.2% are singletons. The receptors were sampled from a human donor in good health.

This clonotype appeared many times. The chain combines TRBV5-1 with TRBJ2-3; D ambiguous. Trimming removed 0 bases from V and 5 bases from J, with 10 bases in between. The CDR3 extends over 14 amino acids. Germline lookup yields CDR1 SGHRS and CDR2 YFSETQ. CDR3 sequence reads: CASSLGPGGDTQYF. DNA of the CDR3: TGCGCCAGCAGCTTGGGGCCCGGTGGAGATACGCAGTATTTT.

This clonotype was counted many times. The J gene is TRBJ2-3, the V gene TRBV2; D uncertain. Germline V lookup: CDR1 SNHLY, CDR2 FYNNEI. The ends were cut back, 7 bases at V and 0 bases at J, with 8 bases in the middle. The CDR3 has 13 residues. The CDR3 here is CASNRASTDTQYF. DNA of the CDR3: TGTGCCAGCAATCGGGCAAGCACAGATACGCAGTATTTT.

The rearrangement uses TRBV19 and TRBJ1-5; D is possibly TRBD1 (5 bases). The germline CDR1 and CDR2 sequences are LNHDA and SQIVND (reference sequence). The CDR3 is 14 amino acids. Trimming pared 5 bases from V and 4 bases from J, leaving 12 bases between. In DNA, the CDR3 is TGTGCCAGTAGTCGAGGACATAAAAATCAGCCCCAGCATTTT. It translates to CASSRGHKNQPQHF.

This clonotype was counted at least ten times. This chain links TRBV7-9 with TRBJ1-3, with D uncertain. Trimming took off 11 bases at V and 0 bases at J, with 8 bases between the two ends. The CDR3 totals 12 residues. The germline V gene has CDR1 SEHNR and CDR2 FQNEAQ (reference sequence). The CDR3, as DNA: TGTGCCTGCGGAGTCTCTGGAAACACCATATATTTT. Its protein is CACGVSGNTIYF. Complete variable domain (other parts from reference TRBV7-9 and TRBJ1-3): DTGVSQNPRHKITKRGQNVTFRCDPISEHNRLYWYRQTLGQGPEFLTYFQNEAQLEKSRLLSDRFSAERPKGSFSTLEIQRTEQGDSAMYLCACGVSGNTIYFGEGSWLTVV.

V usage is TRBV2 and J usage is TRBJ1-4; 8 nucleotides line up with TRBD1. Per the germline V gene, CDR1 is SNHLY and CDR2 is FYNNEI. Trimming cost V 7 bases and J 8 bases; bases outside gene matches: 9. CDR3 length: 14 amino acids. CDR3 in DNA: TGTGCCAGCAATTCAGGGGGCTCGGGGGAAAAACTGTTTTTT. This gives the protein CASNSGGSGEKLFF. Using reference TRBV2 and TRBJ1-4 for the parts outside the CDR3, the full variable domain is EPEVTQTPSHQVTQMGQEVILRCVPISNHLYFYWYRQILGQKVEFLVSFYNNEISEKSEIFDDQFSVERPDGSNFTLKIRSTKLEDSAMYFCASNSGGSGEKLFFGSGTQLSVL.

In this sample, this clonotype turned up many times. The chain recombines TRBV7-8 with TRBJ2-7, with a tentative D call TRBD1 (5 bases). V lost 2 bases to trimming and J lost 1 base, with 12 bases between them. The germline gives CDR1 SGHVS, CDR2 FQNEAQ. The length of the CDR3 is 15 residues. CDR3 coding DNA: TGTGCCAGCAGCTTAAGGGGCCGGGCGTCCTACGAGCAGTACTTC. This translates into CASSLRGRASYEQYF. Variable domain in full (rest from reference TRBV7-8 and TRBJ2-7): GAGVSQSPRYKVAKRGQDVALRCDPISGHVSLFWYQQALGQGPEFLTYFQNEAQLDKSGLPSDRFFAERPEGSVSTLKIQRTQQEDSAVYLCASSLRGRASYEQYFGPGTRLTVT.

The chain joins TRBV20-1 to TRBJ1-2, with D perhaps TRBD1 (5 bases). CDR1 is DFQATT and CDR2 is SNEGSKA in the germline V gene (reference sequence). This CDR3 is built from 11 residues. The CDR3 protein is CRGQGSYGYTF. The CDR3 nucleotides read TGCAGAGGCCAGGGTTCCTATGGCTACACCTTC.

At least ten counts were recorded for this clonotype. The V gene is TRBV6-2 or TRBV6-3, the J gene TRBJ2-5; 10 bases are shared with TRBD2. The CDR3 contains 15 residues. Trimming removed 6 bases from V and 3 bases from J; junction bases left unmatched: 7. Germline CDR1 is MNHEY and CDR2 is SVGEGT. The CDR3 reads CASRLAGGLKETQYF. The CDR3 coding sequence is TGTGCCAGCAGATTAGCGGGAGGCCTAAAAGAGACCCAGTACTTC.

This clonotype has more than one count but fewer than ten. This chain's CDR3 is CASSLGSSPLHF. As DNA, the CDR3 is TGTGCCAGCAGCTTGGGATCTTCACCCCTCCACTTT. The chain joins TRBV5-5 to TRBJ1-6; unclear D gene. V was trimmed by 0 bases and J by 9 bases, leaving 4 bases between them. Germline V gene sequence: CDR1 SGHKS, CDR2 YYEKEE (reference sequence). The CDR3 runs to 12 residues.

This clonotype was observed at least ten times. The chain couples TRBV12-3 or TRBV12-4 to TRBJ2-3, with D perhaps TRBD1 (6 bases). Trimming cost V 5 bases and J 3 bases, with 18 bases left between them. CDR3 length equals 16 residues. The CDR3, as DNA: TGTGCCAGCAGTGCACCACAGGGAAGGGGGACAGATACGCAGTATTTT. It specifies CASSAPQGRGTDTQYF.

There are many counts of this clonotype. The DNA of the CDR3 is TGCAGTGCGATCCGACAGGGCTACACTGAAGCTTTCTTT. It yields the protein CSAIRQGYTEAFF. This chain joins TRBV20-1 and TRBJ1-1, with TRBD1 matching 7 bases. Germline V gene sequence: CDR1 DFQATT, CDR2 SNEGSKA (reference sequence). The length of the CDR3 is 13 residues. The J segment lost 3 bases and the V segment lost 6 bases, leaving 7 bases of the junction unmatched.

This clonotype showed up many times. This chain joins TRBV12-3 or TRBV12-4 and TRBJ2-7; D possibly corresponds to TRBD1 (6 bases). Trimming removed 6 bases from V and 2 bases from J, with 8 bases in between. The CDR3 is 12 residues long. This CDR3 reads CASSWTAYEQYF. The CDR3 DNA sequence: TGTGCCAGCAGCTGGACAGCCTACGAGCAGTACTTC.

The chain combines TRBV7-3 with TRBJ2-3; TRBD1 agrees at 8 bases. V lost 2 bases and J lost 5; bases outside the gene matches: 3. The CDR3 contains 14 residues. In germline, CDR1 is SGHTA, CDR2 FQGTGA. The CDR3: CASSLSDREDTQYF. DNA for the CDR3: TGTGCCAGCAGCTTATCGGACAGGGAAGATACGCAGTATTTT.

This clonotype came up a few times. The rearrangement uses TRBV30 and TRBJ1-2; 7 bases agree with TRBD1. This CDR3 region has 13 residues. Losses at the gene ends were 6 bases for V and 0 bases for J; bases not matched to a gene: 4. Per the germline V gene, CDR1 is GTSNPN and CDR2 is SVGIG (reference sequence). The CDR3, as DNA: TGTGCCTGCGGGACAGCCTCTAACTATGGCTACACCTTC. Protein sequence: CACGTASNYGYTF. The whole variable domain, remainder taken from reference TRBV30 and TRBJ1-2, is SQTIHQWPATLVQPVGSPLSLECTVEGTSNPNLYWYRQAAGRGLQLLFYSVGIGQISSEVPQNLSASRPQDRQFILSSKKLLLSDSGFYLCACGTASNYGYTFGSGTRLTVV.

In its sample, this clonotype was seen a few times. The chain links TRBV6-2 or TRBV6-3 to TRBJ2-7; no definite D call. CDR3 length: 11 residues. Trimming removed 0 bases at V and 7 bases at J, with 4 bases between. Germline V gives CDR1 MNHEY, CDR2 SVGEGT. The CDR3 region has the DNA TGTGCCAGCAGTTACTCGGGAGAGCAGTACTTC. Amino acids: CASSYSGEQYF.